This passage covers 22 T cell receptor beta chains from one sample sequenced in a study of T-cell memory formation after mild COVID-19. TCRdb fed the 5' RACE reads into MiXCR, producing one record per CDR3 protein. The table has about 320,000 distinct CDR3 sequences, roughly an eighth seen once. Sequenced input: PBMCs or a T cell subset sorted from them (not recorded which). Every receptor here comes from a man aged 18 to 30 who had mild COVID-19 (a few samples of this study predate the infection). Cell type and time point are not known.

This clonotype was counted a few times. CDR3 coding DNA: TGTGCCAGCAGCTTAGCACTGCCGCTATATGGCTACACCTTC. Amino acids: CASSLALPLYGYTF. V gene TRBV7-2 combines with J gene TRBJ1-2; no firm D call. The CDR3 is 14 residues long. V lost 0 bases and J 5 bases, leaving 10 bases between the germline ends. The germline CDR1 and CDR2 sequences are SGHTA and FQGNSA. The entire variable domain, with the rest obtained from reference TRBV7-2 and TRBJ1-2, is as follows: GAGVSQSPSNKVTEKGKDVELRCDPISGHTALYWYRQSLGQGLEFLIYFQGNSAPDKSGLPSDRFSAERTGGSVSTLTIQRTQQEDSAVYLCASSLALPLYGYTFGSGTRLTVV.

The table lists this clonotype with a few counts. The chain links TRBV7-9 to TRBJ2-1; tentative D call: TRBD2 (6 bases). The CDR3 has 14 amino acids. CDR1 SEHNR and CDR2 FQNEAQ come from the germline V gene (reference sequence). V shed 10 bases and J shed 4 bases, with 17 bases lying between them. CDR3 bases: TGTGCCACCTTTTGGGGGGTGTCATACAATGAGCAGTTCTTC. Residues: CATFWGVSYNEQFF.

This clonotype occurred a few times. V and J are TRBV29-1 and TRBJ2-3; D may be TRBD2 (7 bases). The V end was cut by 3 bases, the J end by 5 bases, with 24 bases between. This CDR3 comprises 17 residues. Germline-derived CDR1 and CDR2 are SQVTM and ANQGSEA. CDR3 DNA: TGCAGCGTTGAGTTCGGGAAGGCGGGGGCGCTACGAGATACGCAGTATTTT. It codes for CSVEFGKAGALRDTQYF.

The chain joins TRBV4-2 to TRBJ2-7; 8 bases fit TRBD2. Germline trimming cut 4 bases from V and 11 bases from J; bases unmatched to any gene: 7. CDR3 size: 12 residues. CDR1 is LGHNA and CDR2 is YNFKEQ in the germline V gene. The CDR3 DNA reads TGTGCCAGCAGCCGCACGGGACTAGTTAAGTACTTC. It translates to CASSRTGLVKYF.

The CDR3 DNA reads TGTGCCAGTAGCTTCACGGCCGGGACGAGGAACACTGAAGCTTTCTTT. Protein: CASSFTAGTRNTEAFF. The chain links TRBV19 to TRBJ1-1; tentatively, D is TRBD1 (5 bases). V lost 6 bases to trimming and J lost 1 base, with 18 bases between them. The CDR3 runs 16 residues. Germline V gene lookup returns CDR1 LNHDA and CDR2 SQIVND (reference sequence).

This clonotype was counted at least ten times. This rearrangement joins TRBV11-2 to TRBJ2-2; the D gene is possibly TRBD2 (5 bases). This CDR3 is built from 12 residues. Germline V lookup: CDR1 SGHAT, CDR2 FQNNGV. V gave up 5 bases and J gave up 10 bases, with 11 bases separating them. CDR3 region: CASSPEGLELFF. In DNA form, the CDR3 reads TGTGCCAGCAGCCCCGAGGGCTTGGAGCTGTTTTTT.

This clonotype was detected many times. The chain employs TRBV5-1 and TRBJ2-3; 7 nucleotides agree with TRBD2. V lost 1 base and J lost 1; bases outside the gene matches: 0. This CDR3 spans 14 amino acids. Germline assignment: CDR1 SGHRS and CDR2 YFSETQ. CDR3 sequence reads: CASSLTSGTDTQYF. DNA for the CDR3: TGCGCCAGCAGCTTGACTAGCGGCACAGATACGCAGTATTTT. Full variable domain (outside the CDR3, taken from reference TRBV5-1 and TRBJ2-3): KAGVTQTPRYLIKTRGQQVTLSCSPISGHRSVSWYQQTPGQGLQFLFEYFSETQRNKGNFPGRFSGRQFSNSRSEMNVSTLELGDSALYLCASSLTSGTDTQYFGPGTRLTVL.

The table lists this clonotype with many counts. The DNA for the CDR3 is TGTGCCAGCAGTTACTCGGCTAGCCGAGAGACCCAGTACTTC. Its protein is CASSYSASRETQYF. The chain combines TRBV6-2 or TRBV6-3 with TRBJ2-5; TRBD2 is a possible D gene (5 bases). CDR1 is MNHEY, CDR2 SVGEGT, per germline. Trimming removed 0 bases from V and 4 bases from J, with 9 bases in between. There are 14 residues in the CDR3.

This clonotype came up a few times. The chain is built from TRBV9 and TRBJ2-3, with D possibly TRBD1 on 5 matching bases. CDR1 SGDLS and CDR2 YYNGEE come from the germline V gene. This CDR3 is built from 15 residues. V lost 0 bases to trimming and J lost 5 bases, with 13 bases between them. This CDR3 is CASSVGRDGVDTQYF. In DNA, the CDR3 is TGTGCCAGCAGCGTAGGCAGGGATGGAGTAGATACGCAGTATTTT.

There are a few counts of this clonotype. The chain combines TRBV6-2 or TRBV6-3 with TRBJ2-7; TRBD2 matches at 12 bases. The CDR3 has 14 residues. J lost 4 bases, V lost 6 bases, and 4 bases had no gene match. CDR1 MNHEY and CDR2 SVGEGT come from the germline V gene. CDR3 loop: CASRTTSGGYEQYV. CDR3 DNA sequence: TGTGCCAGCAGAACGACTAGCGGGGGATACGAGCAGTACGTC.

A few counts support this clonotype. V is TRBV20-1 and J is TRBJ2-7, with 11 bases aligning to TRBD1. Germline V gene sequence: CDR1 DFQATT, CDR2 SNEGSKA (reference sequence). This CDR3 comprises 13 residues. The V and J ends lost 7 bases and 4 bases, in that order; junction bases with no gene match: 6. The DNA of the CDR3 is TGCAGTGTAATGGACAGGGGGCAATACGAGCAGTACTTC. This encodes CSVMDRGQYEQYF.

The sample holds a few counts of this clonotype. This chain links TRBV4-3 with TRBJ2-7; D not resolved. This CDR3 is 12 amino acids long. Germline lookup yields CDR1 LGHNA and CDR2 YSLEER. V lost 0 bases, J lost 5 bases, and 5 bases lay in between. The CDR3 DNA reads TGCGCCAGCAGCCAAGATCCCGACGAGCAGTACTTC. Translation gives CASSQDPDEQYF.

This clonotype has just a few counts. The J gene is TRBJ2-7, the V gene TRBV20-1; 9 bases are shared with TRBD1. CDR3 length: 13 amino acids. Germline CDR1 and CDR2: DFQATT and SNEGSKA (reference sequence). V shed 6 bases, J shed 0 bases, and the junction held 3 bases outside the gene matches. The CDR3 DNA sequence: TGCAGTGCCAGGGGACAGGGCTCCTACGAGCAGTACGTC. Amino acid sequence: CSARGQGSYEQYV.

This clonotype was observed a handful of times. For the CDR3, the DNA is TGTGCCAGCAGTTATTACGGAGGGGAGGTGGGACAGCCCCAGCATTTT. Its translation is CASSYYGGEVGQPQHF. The V call is TRBV6-2 or TRBV6-3, the J call TRBJ1-5, with D possibly TRBD1 on 5 matching bases. CDR1 is MNHEY and CDR2 is SVGEGT in the germline V gene. Trimming stripped 3 bases from V and 7 bases from J, with 19 bases between. The CDR3 runs to 16 residues.

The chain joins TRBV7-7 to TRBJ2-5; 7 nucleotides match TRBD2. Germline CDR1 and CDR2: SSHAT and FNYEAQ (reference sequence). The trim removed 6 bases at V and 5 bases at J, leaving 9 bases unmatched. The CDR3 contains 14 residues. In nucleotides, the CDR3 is TGTGCCAGCAGTCTCGGACTAGACACGGAGACCCAGTACTTC. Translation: CASSLGLDTETQYF.

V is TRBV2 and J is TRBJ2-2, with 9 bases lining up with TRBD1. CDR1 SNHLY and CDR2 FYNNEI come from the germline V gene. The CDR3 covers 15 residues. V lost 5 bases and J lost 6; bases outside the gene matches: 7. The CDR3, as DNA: TGTGCCAGCAGTAACTACAGGGGGCTGGCCGGGGAGCTGTTTTTT. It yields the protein CASSNYRGLAGELFF.

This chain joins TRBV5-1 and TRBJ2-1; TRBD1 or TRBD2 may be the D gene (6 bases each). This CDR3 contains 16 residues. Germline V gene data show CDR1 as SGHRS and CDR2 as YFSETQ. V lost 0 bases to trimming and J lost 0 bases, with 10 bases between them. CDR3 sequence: CASSLVGGPSYNEQFF. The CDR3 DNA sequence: TGCGCCAGCAGCTTGGTTGGGGGGCCCTCCTACAATGAGCAGTTCTTC.

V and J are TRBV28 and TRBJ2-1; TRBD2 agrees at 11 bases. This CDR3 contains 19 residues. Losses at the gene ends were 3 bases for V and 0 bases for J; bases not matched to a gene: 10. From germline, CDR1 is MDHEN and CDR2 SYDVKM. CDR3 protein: CASSFPPASGGSSYNEQFF. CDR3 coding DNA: TGTGCCAGCAGTTTCCCCCCCGCTAGCGGGGGGTCCTCCTACAATGAGCAGTTCTTC. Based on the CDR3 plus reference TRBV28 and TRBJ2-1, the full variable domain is DVKVTQSSRYLVKRTGEKVFLECVQDMDHENMFWYRQDPGLGLRLIYFSYDVKMKEKGDIPEGYSVSREKKERFSLILESASTNQTSMYLCASSFPPASGGSSYNEQFFGPGTRLTVL.

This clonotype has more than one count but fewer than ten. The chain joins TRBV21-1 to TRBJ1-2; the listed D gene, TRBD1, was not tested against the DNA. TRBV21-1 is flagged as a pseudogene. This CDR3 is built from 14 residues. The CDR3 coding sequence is TGTGCCAGCAGCAAGGGGGACAGCGATTATGGCTACACCTTC. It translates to CASSKGDSDYGYTF.

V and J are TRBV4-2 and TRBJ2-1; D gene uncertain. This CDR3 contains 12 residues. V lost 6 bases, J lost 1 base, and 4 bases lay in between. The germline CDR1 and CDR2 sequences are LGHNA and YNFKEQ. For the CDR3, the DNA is TGTGCCAGCAGAGCGTCCTACAATGAGCAGTTCTTC. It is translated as CASRASYNEQFF.

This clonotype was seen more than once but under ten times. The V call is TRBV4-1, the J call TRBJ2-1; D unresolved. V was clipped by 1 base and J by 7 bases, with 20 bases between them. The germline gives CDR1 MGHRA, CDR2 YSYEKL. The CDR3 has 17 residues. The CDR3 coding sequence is TGCGCCAGCAGCCAAGTTTACGGTACGATTCTGGGGAATGAGCAGTTCTTC. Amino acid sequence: CASSQVYGTILGNEQFF.

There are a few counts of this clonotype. Here the CDR3 reads CSARDGQKDNEQFF. The CDR3 coding sequence is TGCAGTGCTAGAGATGGACAGAAGGACAATGAGCAGTTCTTC. The gene calls are TRBV20-1 and TRBJ2-1, with D perhaps TRBD1 (6 bases). V was cut by 0 bases and J by 5 bases, with 11 bases left in between. The CDR3 runs to 14 residues. The germline gives CDR1 DFQATT, CDR2 SNEGSKA (reference sequence).